What follows describes a single T cell receptor (beta chain). These data belong to a study of blood T cell repertoires in COVID-19. Study details: Samples came from the United States, Italy and Spain, spanning acute and convalescent COVID-19.

J was trimmed by 3 bases and V by 0 bases; bases with no gene match: 7. Germline assignment: CDR1 SGHVS and CDR2 FQNEAQ. CDR3 length: 16 amino acids. Data came from immunoSEQ multiplex PCR; TCRdb stores just in-frame clones and leaves some out. The data show about 190,000 clones, around 80% seen once. The rearrangement links TRBV7-8 to TRBJ1-2, with 7 positions matching TRBD1. Source material: peripheral blood. This clonotype was obtained from a woman aged 80 or over with active or convalescent COVID-19. CDR3 sequence reads: CASSLALTGYHYGYTF. CDR3 nucleotide sequence: TGTGCCAGCAGCTTAGCGTTGACAGGGTACCACTATGGCTACACCTTC.